Below are 19 T cell receptor beta chains sequenced from a single sample in a study of control samples from healthy donors and cancer patients. TCRdb's copy holds only in-frame clones and misses some; the assay was immunoSEQ multiplex PCR. The sample shows 150,000 to 200,000 clones, about 94% of them seen only once. Sequencing input: blood. The receptor source for this set is a woman aged 25 to 45 in good health.

This chain joins TRBV3-1 (or the pseudogene TRBV3-2) and TRBJ2-1; 15 bases line up with TRBD2. V was pared by 5 bases and J by 2 bases, with 7 bases of the junction left unmatched. The CDR3 consists of 18 residues. The germline gives CDR1 LGHDT, CDR2 YNNKEL (reference sequence). DNA for the CDR3: TGTGCCAGCAGCGATAGGACTAGCGGGAGGGTCCCCTACAATGAGCAGTTCTTC. It yields the protein CASSDRTSGRVPYNEQFF.

J is TRBJ1-2 and V is TRBV6-5; 7 positions match TRBD1. Germline CDR1 and CDR2: MNHEY and SVGAGI. This CDR3 is 14 amino acids long. V lost 5 bases and J lost 7; bases outside the gene matches: 10. In nucleotides, the CDR3 is TGTGCCAGCAGTAGGACAGGCGCCCGGTCTGGCTACACCTTC. Protein product: CASSRTGARSGYTF.

V and J are TRBV7-9 and TRBJ2-7; possibly TRBD1 for D (5 bases). The CDR3 covers 15 residues. V was shortened by 5 bases and J by 5 bases, with 19 bases between the two germline ends. Looked up from germline, CDR1 is SEHNR and CDR2 is FQNEAQ (reference sequence). The CDR3 sequence: CASSLTGSTGDEQYF. In DNA, the CDR3 is TGTGCCAGCAGCCTAACCGGGTCCACAGGCGACGAGCAGTACTTC.

Here the CDR3 DNA reads TGTGCCAGCAGCCGGGACCCCAGCACAGATACGCAGTATTTT. Its translation is CASSRDPSTDTQYF. The chain is built from TRBV7-2 and TRBJ2-3; D could derive from TRBD1 or TRBD2 (5 bases each). The CDR3 runs 14 residues. V was clipped by 5 bases and J by 0 bases, with 9 bases between them. From germline, CDR1 is SGHTA and CDR2 FQGNSA.

This clone was recorded once. Other DNA variants within this sample encode the same CDR3. The chain is built from TRBV28 and TRBJ1-2, with D unresolved. The V end was cut by 3 bases, the J end by 0 bases, with 2 bases between. CDR1 and CDR2 (germline): MDHEN, SYDVKM. This CDR3 has 12 residues. The CDR3 nucleotides are TGTGCCAGCAGTTTGTCTAACTATGGCTACACCTTC. As protein: CASSLSNYGYTF.

V usage is TRBV6-5 and J usage is TRBJ1-5, with no clear D. V dropped 6 bases and J dropped 11 bases, with 23 bases sitting between them. Germline V CDR1 and CDR2: MNHEY, SVGAGI. The CDR3 length is 15 residues. Written as DNA, the CDR3 is TGTGCCAGCAGCCCCGCGGACGGCTCAATCGAGGCCCAGCATTTT. This sequence encodes CASSPADGSIEAQHF.

A single count supports this clone. J is TRBJ1-6 and V is TRBV11-3; 7 bases match TRBD1. Germline V gene data show CDR1 as SGHNT and CDR2 as YENEEA. The V gene end was trimmed by 5 bases and the J gene end by 2 bases; junction bases not matched to a gene: 9. This CDR3 has 17 amino acids. CDR3 loop: CASSPTTGITYNSPLHF. The DNA of the CDR3 is TGTGCCAGCAGCCCTACGACAGGGATCACCTATAATTCACCCCTCCACTTT.

This sequence joins TRBV5-6 and TRBJ2-7; 8 bases fit TRBD1. The CDR3 runs to 14 residues. The germline gives CDR1 SGHDT, CDR2 YYEEEE. With 0 bases clipped from V and 3 bases from J, the junction kept 2 bases outside the gene matches. CDR3 sequence (DNA): TGTGCCAGCAGCTTGGGACAGGGGAACTACGAGCAGTACTTC. Its protein product is CASSLGQGNYEQYF.

CDR3 bases: TGCAGTGCTAGTAGGGCCCAAGAGACCCAGTACTTC. Protein sequence: CSASRAQETQYF. The chain is built from TRBV20-1 and TRBJ2-5, with D unresolved. The germline CDR1 and CDR2 sequences are DFQATT and SNEGSKA (reference sequence). The V and J ends lost 3 bases and 1 base respectively, with 6 bases between them. The CDR3 sequence is 12 residues long.

This chain uses TRBV9 with TRBJ2-2; D unclear. Germline CDR1 SGDLS, CDR2 YYNGEE. The CDR3 has 16 residues. Trimming removed 0 bases at V and 5 bases at J, with 14 bases between. This CDR3 is CASSVDSQSRTGELFF. The CDR3 DNA reads as TGTGCCAGCAGCGTAGATAGCCAGTCTCGGACCGGGGAGCTGTTTTTT.

This chain joins TRBV4-1 and TRBJ1-1; D is undetermined. V gave up 0 bases and J gave up 8 bases, with 13 bases separating them. The CDR3 totals 14 residues. Germline assignment: CDR1 MGHRA and CDR2 YSYEKL. The CDR3 region has the DNA TGCGCCAGCAGCCAAGAAGGCGTGCTTGGCGAAGCTTTCTTT. Amino acids: CASSQEGVLGEAFF.

The chain has TRBV24-1 and TRBJ2-5; TRBD1 might be the D (6 bases). V dropped 1 base and J dropped 5 bases, with 13 bases sitting between them. Germline V lookup: CDR1 KGHDR, CDR2 SFDVKD. CDR3 length equals 15 residues. CDR3 in amino acids: CATSDFGQGLETQYF. The CDR3 nucleotides read TGTGCCACCAGTGATTTTGGGCAGGGGTTGGAGACCCAGTACTTC.

This sequence joins TRBV5-1 and TRBJ2-6, with 7 bases aligning to TRBD1. Germline CDR1 reads SGHRS; CDR2 reads YFSETQ. The CDR3 runs 20 residues. J gave up 4 bases and V 3 bases, and 19 bases lay outside the gene matches. CDR3 in DNA: TGCGCCAGCAGCTCTAGAGCCGAGCGACGACAGGGTATGGGGGCCAACGTCCTGACTTTC. As protein: CASSSRAERRQGMGANVLTF.

A few counts support this clone. The chain uses TRBV19 and TRBJ2-5; 8 nucleotides match TRBD2. This CDR3 region has 17 residues. Germline V gene lookup returns CDR1 LNHDA and CDR2 SQIVND (reference sequence). V dropped 5 bases and J dropped 0; count of bases not matched to a gene: 11. The CDR3 DNA is TGTGCCAGTAGTCCCGGGGGGGCGGGGGCCCACCAAGAGACCCAGTACTTC. It is translated as CASSPGGAGAHQETQYF.

This sequence joins TRBV4-3 and TRBJ2-7; tentatively, D is TRBD2 (6 bases). This CDR3 is 16 amino acids long. From germline, CDR1 is LGHNA and CDR2 YSLEER. The V and J ends lost 2 bases and 0 bases respectively, with 14 bases between them. The CDR3 loop reads CASSQHYERASYEQYF. The CDR3 DNA reads as TGCGCCAGCAGCCAACACTACGAGCGGGCCTCCTACGAGCAGTACTTC.

The chain joins TRBV6-6 to TRBJ2-3; 9 bases align to TRBD2. Trimming removed 6 bases from V and 0 bases from J; junction bases left unmatched: 7. This CDR3 has 16 residues. The V gene's germline CDR1 is MNHNY and CDR2 SVGAGI (reference sequence). CDR3 nucleotide sequence: TGTGCCAGCAGCCCTATTCTAGCGGGAAGCACAGATACGCAGTATTTT. Residues: CASSPILAGSTDTQYF.

The chain is built from TRBV19 and TRBJ2-2; D is unresolved. Trimming left V 1 base short and J 6 bases short, with 6 bases between. The CDR3 spans 13 residues. The germline CDR1 and CDR2 sequences are LNHDA and SQIVND (reference sequence). Written as DNA, the CDR3 is TGTGCCAGTAGTATAGCTGGGGCCGGGGAGCTGTTTTTT. Protein: CASSIAGAGELFF.

The chain recombines TRBV2 with TRBJ2-3; a possible D gene is TRBD1 (5 bases). Germline CDR1 reads SNHLY; CDR2 reads FYNNEI. Trimming removed 6 bases at V and 2 bases at J, with 12 bases between. The CDR3 runs 14 residues. The CDR3 DNA is TGTGCCAGCAGACAGGATATCCACACAGATACGCAGTATTTT. Translating it yields CASRQDIHTDTQYF.

This clone has only a few counts. The rearrangement joins TRBV4-3 to TRBJ2-1; 8 bases are shared with TRBD1. From germline, CDR1 is LGHNA and CDR2 YSLEER. Trimming took 4 bases from V and 2 from J; bases not matched to a gene: 7. This CDR3 spans 16 amino acids. The CDR3 loop is CASSPDGQGTYNEQFF. CDR3 coding DNA: TGCGCCAGCAGCCCGGACGGACAGGGCACCTACAATGAGCAGTTCTTC.